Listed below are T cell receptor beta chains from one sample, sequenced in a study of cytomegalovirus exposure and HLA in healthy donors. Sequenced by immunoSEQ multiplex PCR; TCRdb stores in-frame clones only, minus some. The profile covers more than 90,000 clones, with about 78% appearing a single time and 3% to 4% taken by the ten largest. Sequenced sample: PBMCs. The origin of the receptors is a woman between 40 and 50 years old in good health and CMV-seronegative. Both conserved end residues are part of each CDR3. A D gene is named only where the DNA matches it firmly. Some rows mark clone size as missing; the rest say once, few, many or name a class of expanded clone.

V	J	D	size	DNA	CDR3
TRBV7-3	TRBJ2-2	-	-	TGTGCCAGCAGCCCTTATGGGGGAGGAATGACCGGGGAGCTGTTTTTT	CASSPYGGGMTGELFF
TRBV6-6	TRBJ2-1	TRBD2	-	TGTGCCAGCAGTTACTCGACTAGCTGGAGTGAGCAGTTCTTC	CASSYSTSWSEQFF
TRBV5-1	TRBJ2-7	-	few	TGCGCCAGCAGCTTGGACAGCCTGCGTTCAACGGGAGTCCCCGGCTACGAGCAGTACTTC	CASSLDSLRSTGVPGYEQYF
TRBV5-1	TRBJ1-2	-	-	TGCGCCAGCAGAGCCGACAGTTTCGGCTATGGTTACACCTTC	CASRADSFGYGYTF
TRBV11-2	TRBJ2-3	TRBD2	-	TGTGCCAGCAGCTTAGTCGGCCTAGCGGGAGGGCCCGGGGATACGCAGTATTTT	CASSLVGLAGGPGDTQYF
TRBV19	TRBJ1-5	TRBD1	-	TGTGCCAGTAGTATAGATTCAGGACAGGGGAATCAGCCCCAGCATTTT	CASSIDSGQGNQPQHF
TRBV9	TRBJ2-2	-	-	TGTGCCAGCAGCGTAGCCGACTATCCGACCGGGGAGCTGTTTTTT	CASSVADYPTGELFF
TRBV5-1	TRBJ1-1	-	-	TGCGCCAGCAGCCCGGCGGGGGGGAACACTGAAGCTTTCTTT	CASSPAGGNTEAFF
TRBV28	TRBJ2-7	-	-	TGTGCCAGCAGTTTCGCACCTTCACAGGGACAAGGATCCTACGAGCAGTACTTC	CASSFAPSQGQGSYEQYF
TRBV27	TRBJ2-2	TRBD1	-	TGTGCCAGCAGTCCCCTGGACAGGAAGTACACCGGGGAGCTGTTTTTT	CASSPLDRKYTGELFF
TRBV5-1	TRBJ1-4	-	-	TGCGCCAGCAGCTTTACCGGGACAAGCAATGAAAAACTGTTTTTT	CASSFTGTSNEKLFF
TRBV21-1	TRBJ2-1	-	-	TGTGCCACCGGGACAGGTCTCAATGAGCAGTTCTTC	CATGTGLNEQFF
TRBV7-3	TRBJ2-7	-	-	TGTGCCAGCAGCTTAACCGCGGACTCCTACGAGCAGTACTTC	CASSLTADSYEQYF
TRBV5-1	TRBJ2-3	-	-	TGCGCCAGCAGCTACCGGGACAAGTCCACAGATACGCAGTATTTT	CASSYRDKSTDTQYF
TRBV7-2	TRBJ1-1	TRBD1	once	TGTGCCAGCAGCTTAGAAGGACGAGGGGGCGGCACTGAAGCTTTCTTT	CASSLEGRGGGTEAFF
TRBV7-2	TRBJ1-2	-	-	TGTGCCAGCACCCCGGGGTTATCTAACTATGGCTACACCTTC	CASTPGLSNYGYTF
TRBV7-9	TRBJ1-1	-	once	TGTGCCAGCAGCTTAAATGACAGGCTGAACACTGAAGCTTTCTTT	CASSLNDRLNTEAFF